The T cell receptor beta chain described here comes from a study of blood T cell repertoires in COVID-19. Overall study context: Sources were T cells, B-cell-depleted T cells, or PBMCs; the material itself was cDNA or gDNA.

Sequencing used immunoSEQ multiplex PCR; TCRdb keeps in-frame clones, though not all of them. In the table there are about 160,000 clones, approximately 81% of which are singletons. The V and J ends lost 6 bases and 7 bases respectively, with 19 bases between them. Germline lookup yields CDR1 LNHDA and CDR2 SQIVND (reference sequence). CDR3 length equals 15 residues. This receptor was taken from a human donor with acute or convalescent COVID-19. The donor label of this sample is uncertain. The V and J genes are TRBV19 and TRBJ2-1, with D perhaps TRBD1 (7 bases). The sample consisted of peripheral blood. CDR3 DNA sequence: TGTGCCAGTAGCCCTTCGGGACAGACTAGGAATGAGCAGTTCTTC. This sequence encodes CASSPSGQTRNEQFF.